The source of this T cell receptor beta chain is a study of blood T cell repertoires in COVID-19. Study details: Donors in the United States, Italy and Spain gave samples during acute or convalescent COVID-19.

Original data processing: Estimation of nucleated cell counts was performed using reference gene primer amplification. Sequencing was performed with immunoSEQ multiplex PCR; in TCRdb, only in-frame clones are kept and a portion is missing. That table gives V, J and clone size, and the DNA gave D and trimming. The data hold about 670,000 clones, with approximately 90% observed a single time. J gave up 9 bases and V 7 bases, and 9 bases lay outside the gene matches. The germline V gene encodes CDR1 MNHEY and CDR2 SMNVEV (reference sequence). This CDR3 contains 14 residues. This TCR was recovered from a woman aged 18-35 years with acute or convalescent COVID-19. The sample comprised peripheral blood. The rearrangement joins TRBV27 to TRBJ2-1; 10 positions match TRBD2. CDR3 bases: TGTGCCAGCACCCCAACTAGCGGGGAGGGTGAGCAGTTCTTC. It yields the protein CASTPTSGEGEQFF.